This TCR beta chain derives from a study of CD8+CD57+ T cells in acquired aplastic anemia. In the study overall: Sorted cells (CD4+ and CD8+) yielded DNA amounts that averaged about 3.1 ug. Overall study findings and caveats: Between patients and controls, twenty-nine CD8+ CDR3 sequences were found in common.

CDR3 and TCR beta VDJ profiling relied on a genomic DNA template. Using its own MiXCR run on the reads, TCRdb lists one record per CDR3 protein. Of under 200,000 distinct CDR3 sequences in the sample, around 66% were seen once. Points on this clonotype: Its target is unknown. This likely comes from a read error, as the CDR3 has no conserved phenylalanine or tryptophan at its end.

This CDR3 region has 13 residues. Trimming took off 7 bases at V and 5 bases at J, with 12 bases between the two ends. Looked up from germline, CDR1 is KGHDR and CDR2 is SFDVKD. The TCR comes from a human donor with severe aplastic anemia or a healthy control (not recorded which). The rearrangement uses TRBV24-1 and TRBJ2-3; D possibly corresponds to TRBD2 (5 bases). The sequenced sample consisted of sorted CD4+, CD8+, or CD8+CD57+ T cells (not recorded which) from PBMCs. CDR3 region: CATSTRAVDTQYL. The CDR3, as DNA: TGTGCCACCAGCACTAGAGCAGTAGATACGCAGTATCTT.